Detailed here is one T cell receptor beta chain. The antigen remains unidentified. General observations from the study: Whole repertoires were not studied in the larger cohort, only one V-J beta rearrangement.

The germline gives CDR1 SGHDN, CDR2 FVKESK. Trimming shortened V by 4 bases and J by 6 bases, and 19 bases separated the two germline ends. This CDR3 comprises 16 residues. Constant-region reverse primers amplified full-length variable regions, followed by semi-nested Nested Universal Primer A PCR. In TCRdb, the 5' RACE reads were re-called with MiXCR into one record per CDR3 protein. The sample shows 5,000 to 7,000 distinct CDR3 sequences, about 50% of them seen only once. The specimen was memory CD4+ T cells sorted from blood. Subset: memory CD4+ T cells, CD4+CD45RO+CD25-. The V and J genes are TRBV14 and TRBJ2-1; perhaps TRBD1 as D (5 bases). This receptor was obtained from a female donor with breast cancer. The CDR3 spells CASSPKRARVSNEQFF. In DNA form, the CDR3 reads TGTGCCAGCAGCCCGAAACGGGCCAGGGTCTCCAATGAGCAGTTCTTC. The variable domain in full, with the rest retrieved from reference TRBV14 and TRBJ2-1, is EAGVTQFPSHSVIEKGQTVTLRCDPISGHDNLYWYRRVMGKEIKFLLHFVKESKQDESGMPNNRFLAERTGGTYSTLKVQPAELEDSGVYFCASSPKRARVSNEQFFGPGTRLTVL.